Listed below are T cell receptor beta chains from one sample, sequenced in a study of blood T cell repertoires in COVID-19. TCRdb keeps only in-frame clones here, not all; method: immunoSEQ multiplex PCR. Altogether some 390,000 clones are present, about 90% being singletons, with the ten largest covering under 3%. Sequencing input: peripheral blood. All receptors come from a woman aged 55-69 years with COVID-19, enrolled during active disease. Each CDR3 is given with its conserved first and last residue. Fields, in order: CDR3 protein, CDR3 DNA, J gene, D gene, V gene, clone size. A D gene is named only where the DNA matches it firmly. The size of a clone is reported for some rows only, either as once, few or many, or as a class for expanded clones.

CASSPGLAGDPYQETQYF TGCGCCAGCAGCCCGGGACTAGCGGGAGATCCTTACCAAGAGACCCAGTACTTC TRBJ2-5 TRBD2 TRBV5-1 -
CASSQRGGSYNSPLHF TGTGCCAGCAGCCAGAGAGGGGGCTCCTATAATTCACCCCTCCACTTT TRBJ1-6 - TRBV3-1/TRBV3-2 -
CASSTGVTEAFF TGTGCCAGCAGCACAGGGGTCACTGAAGCTTTCTTT TRBJ1-1 TRBD1 TRBV27 -
CASSPPSGGGTDTQYF TGCGCCAGCAGCCCTCCATCGGGGGGCGGCACAGATACGCAGTATTTT TRBJ2-3 - TRBV5-1 -
CATSRDEGALYGYTF TGTGCCACCAGCAGAGATGAGGGGGCCCTCTATGGCTACACCTTC TRBJ1-2 TRBD1 TRBV15 -
CSVETVALPNYGYTF TGCAGCGTTGAGACAGTGGCTTTACCTAACTATGGCTACACCTTC TRBJ1-2 - TRBV29-1 -
CAWERGSSTEAFF TGTGCCTGGGAGCGGGGCAGTTCCACTGAAGCTTTCTTT TRBJ1-1 - TRBV30 -
CSVDRDTDTQYF TGCAGCGTCGACAGGGACACAGATACGCAGTATTTT TRBJ2-3 TRBD1 TRBV29-1 -
CSVEDQPSGSYEQYF TGCAGCGTTGAAGATCAGCCTAGCGGCTCCTACGAGCAGTACTTC TRBJ2-7 TRBD2 TRBV29-1 -
CASSIGHRLLQETQYF TGTGCCAGCAGCATCGGACACCGGTTACTTCAAGAGACCCAGTACTTC TRBJ2-5 - TRBV7-2 -
CAWSLGANVLTF TGTGCCTGGAGTCTTGGGGCCAACGTCCTGACTTTC TRBJ2-6 - TRBV30 -
CASSLGGLGYNEQFF TGCGCCAGCAGCTTGGGGGGGCTCGGTTACAATGAGCAGTTCTTC TRBJ2-1 - TRBV5-1 many
CASRGGGLYNSPLHF TGTGCCAGCAGGGGAGGGGGACTTTATAATTCACCCCTCCACTTT TRBJ1-6 - TRBV11-2 -
CASSSLAGATDTQYF TGCGCCAGCAGCTCCCTAGCGGGGGCCACAGATACGCAGTATTTT TRBJ2-3 TRBD2 TRBV5-1 -
CASRDGQGGFYGYTF TGCGCCAGCAGAGACGGACAGGGCGGGTTCTATGGCTACACCTTC TRBJ1-2 TRBD1 TRBV10-2 -
CASSPSPLAGGLDTQYF TGTGCCAGCAGCCCCTCCCCGCTAGCGGGGGGGCTTGATACGCAGTATTTT TRBJ2-3 TRBD2 TRBV9 -
CASSSSGTGGLGELFF TGCGCCAGCAGCTCCTCCGGGACAGGGGGCCTCGGGGAGCTGTTTTTT TRBJ2-2 TRBD1 TRBV5-1 -
CASSQALEAYNEQFF TGTGCCAGCAGCCAAGCACTAGAAGCCTACAATGAGCAGTTCTTC TRBJ2-1 - TRBV4-2 few
CASSVGQGPRGVGEKLFF TGTGCCAGCAGTGTGGGACAGGGCCCGAGAGGAGTAGGTGAAAAACTGTTTTTT TRBJ1-4 TRBD1 TRBV25-1 -
CATPPSPGVSGNTIYF TGCGCCACCCCCCCTTCTCCGGGGGTTAGCGGAAACACCATATATTTT TRBJ1-3 - TRBV10-1 -
CASSQGTGFYGYTF TGTGCCAGCAGCCAGGGTACCGGGTTCTATGGCTACACCTTC TRBJ1-2 - TRBV3-1/TRBV3-2 -
CASSATPGTGGAGQYF TGTGCCAGCAGTGCCACCCCCGGGACAGGGGGCGCGGGGCAGTACTTC TRBJ2-7 TRBD1 TRBV6-1 few
CASSLAPGQINYNEQFF TGTGCCAGCAGCTTGGCCCCTGGACAGATAAATTACAATGAGCAGTTCTTC TRBJ2-1 - TRBV5-4 -
CAISKGSGQYDGYTF TGTGCCATCAGTAAGGGTTCGGGACAGTACGATGGCTACACCTTC TRBJ1-2 TRBD1 TRBV10-3 -
CASSSAGTSRSIYGYTF TGCGCCAGCAGTTCTGCCGGGACATCCCGATCTATCTATGGCTACACCTTC TRBJ1-2 - TRBV5-1 -
CAIRDLGAGASRGEQFF TGTGCCATCAGGGATCTAGGGGCGGGGGCCTCAAGGGGCGAGCAGTTCTTC TRBJ2-1 - TRBV10-3 -
CASSRQGGTYEQYF TGTGCCAGCAGCCGACAGGGGGGCACCTACGAGCAGTACTTC TRBJ2-7 TRBD1 TRBV14 -
CATSDDTGSFEEDTQYF TGTGCCACCAGTGATGATACAGGGAGTTTTGAAGAAGATACGCAGTATTTT TRBJ2-3 - TRBV24-1 once
CASSSQDNEQFF TGCGCCAGCAGCTCACAGGACAATGAGCAGTTCTTC TRBJ2-1 - TRBV5-1 -
CATTSGGGTDTQYF TGTGCCACCACATCCGGGGGGGGCACAGATACGCAGTATTTT TRBJ2-3 TRBD2 TRBV15 once
CASSARRANTEAFF TGTGCCAGCAGCGCGCGGAGAGCGAACACTGAAGCTTTCTTT TRBJ1-1 - TRBV7-9 -
CASSSRSGQGVYNEQFF TGTGCCAGCAGCTCGAGGTCGGGACAGGGGGTCTACAATGAGCAGTTCTTC TRBJ2-1 TRBD1 TRBV7-2 -
CASSVSVSSPLHF TGTGCCAGCAGCGTCAGTGTCAGTTCACCCCTCCACTTT TRBJ1-6 - TRBV14 -
CASSFYRTSGNTDTQYF TGTGCCAGCAGCTTTTACAGGACTAGTGGGAACACAGATACGCAGTATTTT TRBJ2-3 TRBD2 TRBV5-5 -
CASSLTSVDSPHTANYGYTF TGCGCCAGCAGCTTGACGTCCGTAGACAGTCCTCACACAGCTAACTATGGCTACACCTTC TRBJ1-2 - TRBV5-1 -
CASSLVAGSATEAFF TGTGCCAGCAGCTTAGTGGCAGGGTCAGCCACTGAAGCTTTCTTT TRBJ1-1 - TRBV11-1 -
CASSQDRVGQIANYGYTF TGTGCCAGCAGCCAAGATCGGGTAGGACAGATTGCTAACTATGGCTACACCTTC TRBJ1-2 - TRBV3-1/TRBV3-2 -
CASSQDGNRAQAFF TGTGCCAGCAGCCAAGATGGAAACAGGGCGCAGGCTTTCTTT TRBJ1-1 - TRBV3-1/TRBV3-2 -
CASSFLALQPQHF TGTGCCAGCAGCTTTCTCGCACTGCAGCCCCAGCATTTT TRBJ1-5 - TRBV7-2 -
CASSVSRGLPDTQYF TGTGCCAGCAGTGTTAGCAGGGGGCTTCCAGATACGCAGTATTTT TRBJ2-3 TRBD1 TRBV2 -
CATAAYRQAGELFF TGCGCCACAGCAGCTTATAGACAGGCCGGGGAGCTGTTTTTT TRBJ2-2 - TRBV5-1 -
CASSDKGYEKLFF TGTGCCAGCAGTGACAAGGGGTACGAAAAACTGTTTTTT TRBJ1-4 - TRBV25-1 once
CASSLNSQGYYGYTF TGTGCCAGTAGCCTCAACTCACAGGGATACTATGGCTACACCTTC TRBJ1-2 - TRBV19 -
CASRVPRGVRQPQHF TGTGCCAGCAGGGTGCCCAGGGGAGTAAGGCAGCCCCAGCATTTT TRBJ1-5 - TRBV28 once
CASSLSGSTDTQYF TGTGCCAGCAGCTTAAGCGGGAGCACAGATACGCAGTATTTT TRBJ2-3 - TRBV7-3 few
CASSEAGGGGNYEQYF TGTGCCAGCAGTGAGGCCGGAGGGGGGGGAAATTACGAGCAGTACTTC TRBJ2-7 - TRBV2 once
CAWSGRGGAVSYEQYF TGTGCCTGGAGTGGACGTGGGGGGGCAGTCTCCTACGAGCAGTACTTC TRBJ2-7 - TRBV30 -
CASRDSFYSNQPQHF TGTGCCAGCAGGGACAGCTTTTATAGCAATCAGCCCCAGCATTTT TRBJ1-5 - TRBV2 -
CASSSTGQGAYNEQFF TGTGCCAGCAGCTCGACTGGACAGGGAGCCTACAATGAGCAGTTCTTC TRBJ2-1 TRBD1 TRBV13 -
CASRKQGSGANVLTF TGTGCCAGCAGAAAACAGGGGTCTGGGGCCAACGTCCTGACTTTC TRBJ2-6 TRBD1 TRBV3-1/TRBV3-2 -
CASSFQGLSGNTIYF TGCGCCAGCAGCTTCCAGGGGCTCTCTGGAAACACCATATATTTT TRBJ1-3 - TRBV5-1 -
CASSITAYNTEAFF TGCGCCAGCAGCATCACAGCTTATAACACTGAAGCTTTCTTT TRBJ1-1 - TRBV5-1 -
CASRGHAGNTEAFF TGCGCCAGCAGGGGTCATGCAGGGAACACTGAAGCTTTCTTT TRBJ1-1 - TRBV5-1 -
CASQGSGANVLTF TGTGCCAGCCAGGGTTCGGGGGCCAACGTCCTGACTTTC TRBJ2-6 - TRBV19 -
CASSVRDTNTEAFF TGTGCCAGCAGCGTTAGGGACACGAACACTGAAGCTTTCTTT TRBJ1-1 - TRBV9 -
CSASTYRGRQPQHF TGCAGTGCTAGTACGTACCGCGGGCGTCAGCCCCAGCATTTT TRBJ1-5 - TRBV20-1 -
CASSYSMRLQETQYF TGTGCCAGCAGTTACTCGATGAGGTTGCAAGAGACCCAGTACTTC TRBJ2-5 - TRBV6-5 -
CASSYSNGNQPQHF TGTGCCAGCAGTTACTCAAACGGGAATCAGCCCCAGCATTTT TRBJ1-5 - TRBV6-5 -
CASRAPGYQETQYF TGTGCCAGCAGAGCCCCCGGGTACCAAGAGACCCAGTACTTC TRBJ2-5 - TRBV6-5 -
CASSPNVRIQETQYF TGCGCCAGCAGCCCAAACGTCAGGATTCAAGAGACCCAGTACTTC TRBJ2-5 - TRBV5-1 -